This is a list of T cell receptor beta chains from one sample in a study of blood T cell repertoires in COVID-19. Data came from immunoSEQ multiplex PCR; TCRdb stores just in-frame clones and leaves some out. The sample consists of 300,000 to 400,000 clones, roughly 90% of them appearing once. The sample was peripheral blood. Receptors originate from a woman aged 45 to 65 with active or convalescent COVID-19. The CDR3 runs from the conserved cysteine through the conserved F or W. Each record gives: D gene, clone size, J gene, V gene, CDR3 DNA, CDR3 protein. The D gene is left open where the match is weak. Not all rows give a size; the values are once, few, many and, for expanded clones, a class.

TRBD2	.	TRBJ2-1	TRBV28	TGTGCCAGCAGTCCTTTGCCGGGACTAGCGGGAGGGCCGGATGAGCAGTTCTTC	CASSPLPGLAGGPDEQFF
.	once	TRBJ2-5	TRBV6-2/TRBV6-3	TGTGCCAGCAGTTACCCTAGCTGGGGGCACCAAGAGACCCAGTACTTC	CASSYPSWGHQETQYF
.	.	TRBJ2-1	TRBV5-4	TGTGCCAGCAGCGTCTCGAGCTCCTACAATGAGCAGTTCTTC	CASSVSSSYNEQFF
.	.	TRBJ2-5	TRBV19	TGTGCCAGTAGTATAGGGGCTGAGGGAGGGACACCTCAAGAGACCCAGTACTTC	CASSIGAEGGTPQETQYF
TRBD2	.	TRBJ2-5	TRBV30	TGTGCCTGGAGTGAACTAGCGGGGACCAACTTC	CAWSELAGTNF
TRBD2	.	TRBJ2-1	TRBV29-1	TGCAGCGTTGAAGAGAGAGGTCTAGCGGGAGGCATTAACAATGAGCAGTTCTTC	CSVEERGLAGGINNEQFF
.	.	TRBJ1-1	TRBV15	TGTGCCACCAGCAGAGACCCCAAGAGACGGGGGGTAACTGAAGCTTTCTTT	CATSRDPKRRGVTEAFF
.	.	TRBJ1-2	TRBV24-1	TGTGCCACCAGTGATTTCGGGGATGCTGGCTACACCTTC	CATSDFGDAGYTF
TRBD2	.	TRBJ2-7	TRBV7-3	TGTGCCAGCAGCCCCGGACTAGCGGGAATTTACGAGCAGTACTTC	CASSPGLAGIYEQYF
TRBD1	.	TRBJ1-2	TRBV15	TGTGCCACCAGCAGCCGCCCTGGGACAGTGCATGGCTACACCTTC	CATSSRPGTVHGYTF
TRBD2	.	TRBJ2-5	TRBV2	TGTGCCAGCAGCCAGGGACTAGCGGGAGTAGAGACCCAGTACTTC	CASSQGLAGVETQYF
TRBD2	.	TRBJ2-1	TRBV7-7	TGTGCTAGCAGCTCGGGACTAAACAATGAGCAGTTCTTC	CASSSGLNNEQFF
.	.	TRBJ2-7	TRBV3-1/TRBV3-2	TGTGCCAGCAGCCAAGCTAGAGGGTCCTACGAGCAGTACTTC	CASSQARGSYEQYF
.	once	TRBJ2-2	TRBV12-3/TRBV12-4	TGTGCCAGCAGGACAATCTCCGGGGAGCTGTTTTTT	CASRTISGELFF
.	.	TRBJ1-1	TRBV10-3	TGTGCCATCAGAGGGGAAGTCAGGGGCACTGAAGCTTTCTTT	CAIRGEVRGTEAFF
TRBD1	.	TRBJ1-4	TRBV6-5	TGTGCCAGCCATAACAACAGGGGGCGAGGTGAAAAACTGTTTTTT	CASHNNRGRGEKLFF
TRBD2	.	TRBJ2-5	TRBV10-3	TGTGCCATCAGTGATCCGGGACTAGCGGCAGGAGAGACCCAGTACTTC	CAISDPGLAAGETQYF
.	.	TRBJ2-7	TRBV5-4	TGTGCCAGCAGCCTCCCCCCCCGGGCGGGGCTTGCCTACGAGCAGTACTTC	CASSLPPRAGLAYEQYF
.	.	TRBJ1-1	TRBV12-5	TGTGCTAGTGGCCCTACGAACACTGAAGCTTTCTTT	CASGPTNTEAFF
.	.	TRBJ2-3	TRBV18	TGTGCCAGCTCACCACCCGGTCGTTCAGATACGCAGTATTTT	CASSPPGRSDTQYF
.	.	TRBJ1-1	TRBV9	TGTGCCAGCAGCGTGTATCCGGGAACTGAAGCTTTCTTT	CASSVYPGTEAFF
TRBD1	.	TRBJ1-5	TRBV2	TGTGCCAGCAGCCCATTTAACAGGGGGCGCACGAGCAATCAGCCCCAGCATTTT	CASSPFNRGRTSNQPQHF
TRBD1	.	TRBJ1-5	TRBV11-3	TGTGCCAGCCCTAACAGGGGGCGCGAGCCCCAGCATTTT	CASPNRGREPQHF
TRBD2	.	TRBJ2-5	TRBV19	TGTGCCAGTAGCGAGACTAGCGGGAAAGAGACCCAGTACTTC	CASSETSGKETQYF
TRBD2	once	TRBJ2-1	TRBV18	TGTGCCAGCTCACCGGACTCGCGGGGGAGATACAATGAGCAGTTCTTC	CASSPDSRGRYNEQFF
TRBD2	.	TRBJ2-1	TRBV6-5	TGTGCCAGCAGTTACGCGAGCGGGACCTACAATGAGCAGTTCTTC	CASSYASGTYNEQFF